These 5 T cell receptor beta chains came from one sample sequenced in a study of shared clonotypes between healthy human individuals. Selected positively for CCR7 and CD45RO-negative, naive CD8 cells excluded terminally differentiated effector memory CD45RA+ cells. Sequencing used immunoSEQ multiplex PCR; TCRdb keeps in-frame clones, though not all of them. The table has about 1,800,000 clones, about 95% seen once. Source material: naive CD8+ T cells sorted from blood. The receptors here all came from a man in his late teens or twenties in good health.

The gene calls are TRBV7-6 and TRBJ1-1; D possibly corresponds to TRBD1 (5 bases). The CDR3 sequence is 18 residues long. The V end was cut by 4 bases, the J end by 2 bases, with 23 bases between. Germline CDR1 reads SGHVS; CDR2 reads FNYEAQ. DNA for the CDR3: TGTGCCAGCAGCTCCATAGCGGTAGATGTCGGGGCCAACACTGAAGCTTTCTTT. Encoded protein: CASSSIAVDVGANTEAFF.

The chain uses TRBV19 and TRBJ1-3; no firm D call. The germline V and J ends were trimmed by 3 bases and 4 bases, with 13 bases remaining between them. This CDR3 contains 15 residues. Germline V gives CDR1 LNHDA, CDR2 SQIVND (reference sequence). The CDR3 nucleotides are TGTGCCAGTAGTATCCTCCCCGGGAGCGGAAACACCATATATTTT. This encodes CASSILPGSGNTIYF.

The chain recombines TRBV14 with TRBJ2-7, with D possibly being TRBD1 (6 bases). V lost 1 base and J 3 bases, leaving 13 bases between the germline ends. The germline gives CDR1 SGHDN, CDR2 FVKESK. The CDR3 runs to 15 residues. The CDR3 sequence is CASSQAPGTYYEQYF. The DNA of the CDR3 is TGTGCCAGCAGCCAAGCGCCCGGGACATACTACGAGCAGTACTTC.

The chain has TRBV27 and TRBJ1-2; 10 bases fit TRBD1. J lost 8 bases, V lost 5 bases, and 14 bases had no gene match. CDR1 and CDR2 from the germline V gene are MNHEY and SMNVEV (reference sequence). The CDR3 length is 16 residues. The CDR3 here is CASSTLPRQGARGYTF. The DNA of the CDR3 is TGTGCCAGCAGTACTCTCCCCCGACAGGGGGCTAGAGGCTACACCTTC.

Points on this clone: This sample also contains other DNA sequences that code for the same CDR3. V and J are TRBV4-3 and TRBJ2-7, with 10 bases identical to TRBD2. The germline gives CDR1 LGHNA, CDR2 YSLEER. The CDR3 is made up of 15 amino acids. Trimming cost V 4 bases and J 1 base; bases outside gene matches: 4. In nucleotides, the CDR3 is TGCGCCAGCAGCCCCGGGACTAGCGCATCCTACGAGCAGTACTTC. This encodes CASSPGTSASYEQYF.